The 28 T cell receptor beta chains below all came from one sample that was sequenced in a study of monozygotic twins with inflammatory bowel disease. No DNA is given; TCRdb re-called the 5' RACE reads and lists each CDR3 protein once. Its clone listing holds 210,000 or so distinct CDR3 sequences. The specimen sequenced was blood. All receptors derive from a human donor with ulcerative colitis or Crohn's disease, or a healthy co-twin of an affected twin (not recorded which).

This rearrangement joins TRBV11-2 to TRBJ2-3. Germline V gene sequence: CDR1 SGHAT, CDR2 FQNNGV. This CDR3 spans 16 amino acids. The CDR3 protein is CASSLVDVYSTDTQYF.

The chain has TRBV4-3 and TRBJ2-3; TCRdb calls TRBD2, which cannot be checked without DNA. Germline V gene lookup returns CDR1 LGHNA and CDR2 YSLEER. The CDR3 totals 13 residues. The CDR3 region is CASSQGTSGRQYF.

V is TRBV18 and J is TRBJ2-7; TCRdb selects TRBD2, and the lack of DNA leaves this call unchecked. The CDR3 length is 15 residues. Germline V gene sequence: CDR1 KGHSH, CDR2 LQKENI. The CDR3 sequence: CASSPLAGDSGEQYF.

The V call is TRBV7-9, the J call TRBJ1-1; the TRBD1 assignment by TCRdb is unverifiable without DNA. Germline V CDR1 and CDR2: SEHNR, FQNEAQ (reference sequence). The CDR3 sequence is 14 residues long. The CDR3 sequence is CASSSQGAVTEAFF.

CDR3 amino acids: CASSFDRGKTQYF. The chain is built from TRBV7-2 and TRBJ2-5; absent DNA, TCRdb's TRBD1 call cannot be checked. The CDR3 sequence is 13 residues long. Germline V gene sequence: CDR1 SGHTA, CDR2 FQGNSA.

This chain uses TRBV15 with TRBJ2-2; TCRdb lists TRBD1, though no DNA is available to test this call. Germline CDR1 LNHNV, CDR2 YYDKDF (reference sequence). There are 16 residues in the CDR3. CDR3 amino acids: CATSRELTGLRGELFF.

The chain couples TRBV6-1 to TRBJ1-5; checking the TCRdb D call of TRBD1 is not possible without DNA. The CDR3 length is 15 residues. The germline gives CDR1 MNHNS, CDR2 SASEGT. This chain's CDR3 is CASRRDSLSNQPQHF.

The CDR3 loop is CASSGPSIEAFF. The chain combines TRBV2 with TRBJ1-1. The CDR3 runs 12 residues. Germline CDR1 SNHLY, CDR2 FYNNEI.

The rearrangement links TRBV10-3 to TRBJ1-1; TCRdb indicates TRBD1, and absent DNA this call remains unverified. Germline CDR1 ENHRY, CDR2 SYGVKD. The CDR3 totals 14 residues. The chain's CDR3 is CAISEGGGNTEAFF.

This sequence joins TRBV7-3 and TRBJ2-5; checking the TCRdb D call of TRBD1 is not possible without DNA. The CDR3 totals 15 residues. In germline, CDR1 is SGHTA, CDR2 FQGTGA. The CDR3 protein is CASSPRSGAGETQYF.

The chain uses TRBV11-3 and TRBJ2-1; TCRdb's D call of TRBD1 is untestable without DNA. This CDR3 has 13 amino acids. The germline gives CDR1 SGHNT, CDR2 YENEEA. The CDR3 region is CASSSYRANEQFF.

J is TRBJ2-6 and V is TRBV12-3 or TRBV12-4; the D call of TRBD1 rests on TCRdb alone, since no DNA is present to check it. This CDR3 region has 17 residues. CDR3 sequence reads: CASSLGGAYAGANVLTF.

The rearrangement joins TRBV4-1 to TRBJ2-2. Germline V gene lookup returns CDR1 MGHRA and CDR2 YSYEKL. CDR3 length: 16 amino acids. The CDR3 spells CASSPLGSANTGELFF.

V usage is TRBV12-3 or TRBV12-4 and J usage is TRBJ2-3; lacking DNA, the TRBD2 call made by TCRdb goes unchecked. CDR3 length: 14 amino acids. CDR3 amino acids: CASSDTGGPYTQYF.

The V gene is TRBV5-1, the J gene TRBJ2-3; TCRdb picks TRBD1, but there is no DNA to check that call. The CDR3 runs 15 residues. The germline CDR1 and CDR2 sequences are SGHRS and YFSETQ. The CDR3 spells CASSPGTGFPDTQYF.

The genes are TRBV11-2 and TRBJ1-1; TCRdb calls TRBD1, which cannot be checked without DNA. The CDR3 contains 15 residues. Germline V gives CDR1 SGHAT, CDR2 FQNNGV. The CDR3 loop is CASSYRQGGNTEAFF.

J is TRBJ2-7 and V is TRBV6-2 or TRBV6-3. The germline gives CDR1 MNHEY, CDR2 SVGEGT. There are 15 residues in the CDR3. CDR3: CASSYETVNPYEQYF.

This chain links TRBV20-1 with TRBJ2-5; TCRdb's D gene call, TRBD1, goes unchecked for lack of DNA. The length of the CDR3 is 13 residues. CDR1 and CDR2 (germline): DFQATT, SNEGSKA (reference sequence). The CDR3 loop reads CSATRGAEETQYF.

The CDR3 here is CASSHKETQYF. The chain is built from TRBV5-4 and TRBJ2-5. Germline CDR1 reads SGHNT; CDR2 reads YYREEE (reference sequence). The length of the CDR3 is 11 residues.

The V gene is TRBV5-5, the J gene TRBJ2-1; TCRdb returns TRBD1, unconfirmable since there is no DNA. The CDR3 has 14 residues. Germline V gene lookup returns CDR1 SGHKS and CDR2 YYEKEE (reference sequence). CDR3: CASSRGQGNNEQFF.

This chain connects TRBV5-1 to TRBJ1-1. CDR1 is SGHRS and CDR2 is YFSETQ in the germline V gene. This CDR3 is built from 15 residues. The CDR3 loop reads CASSIRQGTDTEAFF.

The gene calls are TRBV5-6 and TRBJ1-3; the TRBD1 assignment by TCRdb is unverifiable without DNA. This CDR3 has 17 amino acids. The germline V gene has CDR1 SGHDT and CDR2 YYEEEE. CDR3 in amino acids: CASSLDGDTNPFNTIYF.

The chain has TRBV12-3 or TRBV12-4 and TRBJ2-5; the D gene TCRdb calls, TRBD2, cannot be checked with no DNA. This CDR3 is built from 14 residues. This chain's CDR3 is CASRASGGSETQYF.

The chain links TRBV20-1 to TRBJ2-1; TCRdb reports TRBD2, a call that lacks DNA to check it against. CDR1 and CDR2 from the germline V gene are DFQATT and SNEGSKA (reference sequence). CDR3 length: 14 residues. CDR3 protein: CSALAATSYNEQFF.

The rearrangement links TRBV12-3 or TRBV12-4 to TRBJ2-7; TCRdb selects TRBD1, and the lack of DNA leaves this call unchecked. CDR3 size: 14 residues. CDR3 residues: CASSSFGGNDEQYF.

This CDR3 reads CASRTGLAGSSYNEQFF. The chain employs TRBV5-6 and TRBJ2-1; TCRdb selects TRBD2, and the lack of DNA leaves this call unchecked. In germline, CDR1 is SGHDT, CDR2 YYEEEE. This CDR3 is 17 amino acids long.

V gene TRBV5-1 combines with J gene TRBJ2-6; the D call of TRBD2 rests on TCRdb alone, since no DNA is present to check it. The germline V gene encodes CDR1 SGHRS and CDR2 YFSETQ. The CDR3 covers 17 residues. The CDR3 reads CASSLEVLGSGANVLTF. Based on the CDR3 plus reference TRBV5-1 and TRBJ2-6, the full variable domain is KAGVTQTPRYLIKTRGQQVTLSCSPISGHRSVSWYQQTPGQGLQFLFEYFSETQRNKGNFPGRFSGRQFSNSRSEMNVSTLELGDSALYLCASSLEVLGSGANVLTFGAGSRLTVL.

The chain recombines TRBV6-2 or TRBV6-3 with TRBJ2-3; TCRdb picks TRBD2, but there is no DNA to check that call. There are 14 residues in the CDR3. Germline V gene lookup returns CDR1 MNHEY and CDR2 SVGEGT. The CDR3 sequence: CASSGGGAGDTQYF.